This T cell receptor (beta chain) was documented in a study of cytomegalovirus exposure and HLA in healthy donors. Study-level results: As confirmed in vitro, a few CMV-associated chains were specific for CMV antigens. Some public TCRs appeared in many individuals, while most sequences were rare.

Germline CDR1 is SGHDT and CDR2 is YYEEEE. The CDR3 spans 14 residues. J lost 2 bases, V lost 5 bases, and 2 bases had no gene match. In the PCR, 60 Vbeta and 13 Jbeta primers were used. Here immunoSEQ multiplex PCR was the method, and the copy in TCRdb shows in-frame clones only, minus some. Of over 150,000 clones listed, about 75% are singletons. This clone was observed once. Its specificity is not known. Despite likely unrecorded immune exposures, the donors were nominally healthy at the time of sampling. This chain connects TRBV5-6 to TRBJ1-5, with 9 bases aligning to TRBD1. The sequencing input was PBMCs. The TCR sequence derives from a man aged 18 to 30 in good health and CMV-seronegative. The CDR3 spells CASRRQGGNQPQHF. DNA for the CDR3: TGTGCCAGCAGGCGACAGGGGGGCAATCAGCCCCAGCATTTT.